The 27 T cell receptor beta chains below were found in one sample sequenced in a study of blood T cell repertoires in COVID-19. Profiled with immunoSEQ multiplex PCR; TCRdb holds only in-frame clones, not every one. The data contain some 120,000 clones, approximately 84% of them singletons. The sequenced material came from peripheral blood. These TCRs come from an older man with active or convalescent COVID-19.

The chain couples TRBV2 to TRBJ1-5, with 8 bases that match TRBD1. Losses at the gene ends were 6 bases for V and 7 bases for J; bases not matched to a gene: 8. Germline CDR1 reads SNHLY; CDR2 reads FYNNEI. This CDR3 has 14 amino acids. The CDR3 DNA reads as TGTGCCAGCAGAGATCAGGGGGCTGGGCAGCCCCAGCATTTT. Translating it yields CASRDQGAGQPQHF.

In DNA form, the CDR3 reads TGTGCCAGCAGTGAAGGGCGGGAGGTCTACGAGCAGTACTTC. Encoded protein: CASSEGREVYEQYF. J is TRBJ2-7 and V is TRBV2; 8 bases line up with TRBD2. Germline trimming cut 1 base from V and 3 bases from J; bases unmatched to any gene: 2. CDR3 length: 14 amino acids. Germline CDR1 reads SNHLY; CDR2 reads FYNNEI. The full variable domain, its missing parts supplied by reference TRBV2 and TRBJ2-7, is EPEVTQTPSHQVTQMGQEVILRCVPISNHLYFYWYRQILGQKVEFLVSFYNNEISEKSEIFDDQFSVERPDGSNFTLKIRSTKLEDSAMYFCASSEGREVYEQYFGPGTRLTVT.

J is TRBJ2-7 and V is TRBV7-9, with a weak D call TRBD1 (5 bases). V dropped 1 base and J dropped 0 bases, with 16 bases sitting between them. Germline values: CDR1 SEHNR, CDR2 FQNEAQ (reference sequence). This CDR3 is built from 17 residues. For the CDR3, the DNA is TGTGCCAGCAGCTTAGGGTGGCCTAGGGGAAGCTCCTACGAGCAGTACTTC. The encoded protein is CASSLGWPRGSSYEQYF.

J is TRBJ1-4 and V is TRBV5-5, with 7 bases that match TRBD1. In germline, CDR1 is SGHKS, CDR2 YYEKEE (reference sequence). V dropped 3 bases and J dropped 7; count of bases not matched to a gene: 6. The CDR3 contains 14 residues. The CDR3 is CASSSSGTAEKLFF. The CDR3 DNA follows: TGTGCCAGCAGCTCTTCCGGGACAGCTGAAAAACTGTTTTTT.

The chain recombines TRBV5-1 with TRBJ2-2, with D unclear. The V end lost 2 bases, the J end lost 7 bases, and 3 bases lay between the germline ends. Per germline, CDR1 SGHRS and CDR2 YFSETQ. This CDR3 has 11 residues. Written as DNA, the CDR3 is TGCGCCAGCAGCTTACTCGGGGAGCTGTTTTTT. Translated, it gives CASSLLGELFF. The whole variable domain, filled in from reference TRBV5-1 and TRBJ2-2, reads KAGVTQTPRYLIKTRGQQVTLSCSPISGHRSVSWYQQTPGQGLQFLFEYFSETQRNKGNFPGRFSGRQFSNSRSEMNVSTLELGDSALYLCASSLLGELFFGEGSRLTVL.

This chain uses TRBV6-2 or TRBV6-3 with TRBJ2-2; 11 bases match TRBD2. The V segment lost 5 bases and the J segment 3 bases; nucleotides outside the gene matches: 2. Germline V gene lookup returns CDR1 MNHEY and CDR2 SVGEGT. This CDR3 has 15 amino acids. This CDR3 is CASSLAGGYTGELFF. CDR3 coding DNA: TGTGCCAGCAGTCTAGCGGGGGGCTACACCGGGGAGCTGTTTTTT.

This clone turned up a few times. The genes are TRBV25-1 and TRBJ2-7, with 9 nucleotides matching TRBD1. The trim removed 1 base at V and 5 bases at J, leaving 3 bases unmatched. The germline V gene has CDR1 MGHDK and CDR2 SYGVNS. The CDR3 has 14 residues. CDR3 region: CASSEWGQGHEQYF. As DNA, the CDR3 is TGTGCCAGCAGTGAATGGGGACAGGGCCACGAGCAGTACTTC.

This sequence joins TRBV7-2 and TRBJ2-4; possibly TRBD2 for D (5 bases). The V end was cut by 8 bases, the J end by 8 bases, with 19 bases between. The length of the CDR3 is 14 residues. CDR1 is SGHTA and CDR2 is FQGNSA in the germline V gene. CDR3 in amino acids: CASGNGRGWDIQYF. The CDR3 nucleotides are TGTGCCAGCGGCAATGGGAGAGGGTGGGACATTCAGTACTTC.

The V and J genes are TRBV19 and TRBJ1-5; TRBD1 might be the D (5 bases). The germline CDR1 and CDR2 sequences are LNHDA and SQIVND (reference sequence). CDR3 size: 18 residues. Trimming shortened V by 2 bases and J by 2 bases, and 19 bases separated the two germline ends. The CDR3 reads CASSINTGALRGNQPQHF. The CDR3 DNA is TGTGCCAGTAGTATAAACACAGGAGCCCTCAGGGGCAATCAGCCCCAGCATTTT.

The sample holds a few counts of this clone. This chain links TRBV18 with TRBJ2-7; D gene ambiguous. Germline CDR1 is KGHSH and CDR2 is LQKENI. The CDR3 runs 12 residues. Trimming shortened V by 5 bases and J by 5 bases, and 10 bases separated the two germline ends. The CDR3 nucleotides read TGTGCCAGCTCAGCGACACGAGACGAGCAGTACTTC. It translates to CASSATRDEQYF.

The rearrangement joins TRBV28 to TRBJ1-1; no firm D call. Trimming pared 2 bases from V and 4 bases from J, leaving 11 bases between. From germline, CDR1 is MDHEN and CDR2 SYDVKM. The CDR3 spans 14 residues. CDR3 DNA sequence: TGTGCCAGCAGTTTAGGGAGAGGTAGCACTGAAGCTTTCTTT. Translating gives CASSLGRGSTEAFF.

This clone was recorded only once. This chain uses TRBV5-1 with TRBJ2-1; 13 positions match TRBD2. This CDR3 is built from 17 residues. V lost 4 bases to trimming and J lost 0 bases; unmatched junction nucleotides: 4. In germline, CDR1 is SGHRS, CDR2 YFSETQ. The CDR3 DNA sequence: TGCGCCAGCAGCGGAGGACTAGCGGGAGACTCCTACAATGAGCAGTTCTTC. It is translated as CASSGGLAGDSYNEQFF.

The rearrangement uses TRBV7-6 and TRBJ2-7; 7 nucleotides align to TRBD2. CDR1 and CDR2 from the germline V gene are SGHVS and FNYEAQ. Trimming took 4 bases from V and 2 from J; bases not matched to a gene: 2. This CDR3 is built from 13 residues. The CDR3 is CASSSGTTYEQYF. DNA for the CDR3: TGTGCCAGCAGCTCTGGGACTACCTACGAGCAGTACTTC.

The rearrangement links TRBV7-2 to TRBJ1-6, with D perhaps matching TRBD1 (6 bases). Germline V gives CDR1 SGHTA, CDR2 FQGNSA. V was shortened by 5 bases and J by 13 bases, with 12 bases between the two germline ends. The CDR3 consists of 12 residues. The CDR3 reads CASSHWQGPLHF. The DNA for the CDR3 is TGTGCCAGCAGCCACTGGCAGGGGCCCCTCCACTTT.

V is TRBV7-6 and J is TRBJ2-2; TRBD2 aligns across 11 bases. Looked up from germline, CDR1 is SGHVS and CDR2 is FNYEAQ. The CDR3 extends over 18 amino acids. V shed 5 bases, J shed 2 bases, and the junction held 10 bases outside the gene matches. In nucleotides, the CDR3 is TGTGCCAGCAGCCACGGGGGGACTAGCGGCAAAAACACCGGGGAGCTGTTTTTT. It encodes CASSHGGTSGKNTGELFF.

V is TRBV7-6 and J is TRBJ2-1; 14 bases are shared with TRBD2. Trimming removed 1 base from V and 7 bases from J; junction bases left unmatched: 6. The CDR3 loop spans 17 amino acids. Germline-derived CDR1 and CDR2 are SGHVS and FNYEAQ. The CDR3 DNA reads as TGTGCCAGCAGCTTAGGGGGACTAGCGGGAGCATGGAATGAGCAGTTCTTC. Its translation: CASSLGGLAGAWNEQFF.

The CDR3 here is CASSPYTETGSEKLFF. The CDR3 DNA follows: TGTGCCAGCTCACCGTACACTGAGACAGGGAGTGAAAAACTGTTTTTT. This chain uses TRBV18 with TRBJ1-4; TRBD1 agrees at 7 bases. The CDR3 is 16 residues long. Looked up from germline, CDR1 is KGHSH and CDR2 is LQKENI. The V and J ends lost 3 bases and 7 bases, in that order; junction bases with no gene match: 11.

This clone has only one observation. The V call is TRBV14, the J call TRBJ2-3; D is uncertain. The germline CDR1 and CDR2 sequences are SGHDN and FVKESK. The CDR3 extends over 13 amino acids. V was shortened by 1 base and J by 5 bases, with 7 bases between the two germline ends. The CDR3: CASSQGYRDTQYF. The CDR3 bases are TGTGCCAGCAGCCAAGGATACAGAGATACGCAGTATTTT.

The rearrangement uses TRBV30 and TRBJ1-1; TRBD1 agrees at 8 bases. J gave up 12 bases and V 2 bases, and 8 bases lay outside the gene matches. The germline gives CDR1 GTSNPN, CDR2 SVGIG (reference sequence). CDR3 length equals 12 residues. The CDR3 nucleotides read TGTGCCTGGAGTCCGGGACAGGCGCCGCCTTTCTTT. Translating it yields CAWSPGQAPPFF.

The V call is TRBV15, the J call TRBJ1-4; no clear D. Germline loops: CDR1 LNHNV, CDR2 YYDKDF (reference sequence). The CDR3 spans 16 residues. Trimming removed 0 bases from V and 0 bases from J, with 8 bases in between. The CDR3 DNA follows: TGTGCCACCAGCAGAGATATGAGGGCAACTAATGAAAAACTGTTTTTT. Residues: CATSRDMRATNEKLFF. Supplemented by reference TRBV15 and TRBJ1-4, the full variable domain reads DAMVIQNPRYQVTQFGKPVTLSCSQTLNHNVMYWYQQKSSQAPKLLFHYYDKDFNNEADTPDNFQSRRPNTSFCFLDIRSPGLGDTAMYLCATSRDMRATNEKLFFGSGTQLSVL.

This clone has just one count. The chain carries TRBV5-4 and TRBJ2-2, with 15 nucleotides matching TRBD2. CDR1 and CDR2 from the germline V gene are SGHNT and YYREEE (reference sequence). The CDR3 is 17 residues long. With 2 bases clipped from V and 6 bases from J, the junction kept 5 bases outside the gene matches. In DNA, the CDR3 is TGTGCCAGCAGCTTCGGTGGACTAGCGGGAGGGGCCGGGGAGCTGTTTTTT. Its protein is CASSFGGLAGGAGELFF.

This clone is a singleton in its sample. The rearrangement uses TRBV11-3 and TRBJ2-3, with 8 bases lining up with TRBD2. This CDR3 region has 14 residues. The J segment lost 2 bases and the V segment lost 5 bases, leaving 3 bases of the junction unmatched. Germline lookup yields CDR1 SGHNT and CDR2 YENEEA. The CDR3 reads CASSRLANTDTQYF. DNA of the CDR3: TGTGCCAGCAGCCGACTAGCGAACACAGATACGCAGTATTTT.

The chain has TRBV28 and TRBJ1-5; possibly TRBD1 for D (6 bases). From germline, CDR1 is MDHEN and CDR2 SYDVKM. Trimming took off 1 base at V and 4 bases at J, with 11 bases between the two ends. This CDR3 has 15 residues. CDR3 in amino acids: CASSLSGTRNQPQHF. The CDR3 region has the DNA TGTGCCAGCAGTTTATCCGGGACACGTAATCAGCCCCAGCATTTT.

CDR3: CASSQGETEQFF. The CDR3 DNA sequence: TGTGCCAGCAGCCAAGGGGAGACTGAGCAGTTCTTC. The chain uses TRBV3-1 (or the pseudogene TRBV3-2) and TRBJ2-1, with D perhaps TRBD2 (5 bases). The CDR3 runs 12 residues. V lost 1 base and J lost 9, with 7 bases in between. CDR1 is LGHDT and CDR2 is YNNKEL in the germline V gene (reference sequence).

The CDR3 nucleotides read TGTGCCAGCAGCTGGGGGCGACAAGAGACCCAGTACTTC. Residues: CASSWGRQETQYF. The chain is built from TRBV7-8 and TRBJ2-5; TRBD1 is a possible D gene (6 bases). The CDR3 contains 13 residues. The germline V gene has CDR1 SGHVS and CDR2 FQNEAQ. Trimming took off 4 bases at V and 2 bases at J, with 8 bases between the two ends. Supplemented by reference TRBV7-8 and TRBJ2-5, the full variable domain reads GAGVSQSPRYKVAKRGQDVALRCDPISGHVSLFWYQQALGQGPEFLTYFQNEAQLDKSGLPSDRFFAERPEGSVSTLKIQRTQQEDSAVYLCASSWGRQETQYFGPGTRLLVL.

This clone was counted only a few times. The chain uses TRBV18 and TRBJ2-3, with TRBD1 matching over 7 bases. Losses at the gene ends were 5 bases for V and 0 bases for J; bases not matched to a gene: 8. Germline V gives CDR1 KGHSH, CDR2 LQKENI. This CDR3 has 16 amino acids. CDR3 sequence reads: CASSSTGRKSTDTQYF. In nucleotides, the CDR3 is TGTGCCAGCTCATCGACAGGGCGAAAGAGCACAGATACGCAGTATTTT.

CDR3 bases: TGTGCCAGCTCACGGGGGACAGGGGATGAGCAGTTCTTC. Its translation: CASSRGTGDEQFF. The rearrangement links TRBV18 to TRBJ2-1; 10 nucleotides match TRBD1. CDR1 is KGHSH, CDR2 LQKENI, per germline. V was pared by 4 bases and J by 8 bases, with 2 bases of the junction left unmatched. The CDR3 is 13 residues long. Variable domain in full (rest from reference TRBV18 and TRBJ2-1): NAGVMQNPRHLVRRRGQEARLRCSPMKGHSHVYWYRQLPEEGLKFMVYLQKENIIDESGMPKERFSAEFPKEGPSILRIQQVVRGDSAAYFCASSRGTGDEQFFGPGTRLTVL.